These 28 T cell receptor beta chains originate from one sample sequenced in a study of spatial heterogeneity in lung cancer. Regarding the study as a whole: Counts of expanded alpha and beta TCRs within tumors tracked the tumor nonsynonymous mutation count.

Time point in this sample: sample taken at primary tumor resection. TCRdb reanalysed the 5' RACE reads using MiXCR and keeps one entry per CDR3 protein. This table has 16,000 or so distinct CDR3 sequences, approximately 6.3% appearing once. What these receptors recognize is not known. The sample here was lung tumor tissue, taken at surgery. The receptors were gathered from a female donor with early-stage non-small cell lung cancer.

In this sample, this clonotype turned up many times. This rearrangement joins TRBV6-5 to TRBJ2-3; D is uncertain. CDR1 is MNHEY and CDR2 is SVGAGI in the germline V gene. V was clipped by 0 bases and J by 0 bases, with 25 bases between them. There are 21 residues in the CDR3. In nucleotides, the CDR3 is TGTGCCAGCAGTTACTCCCCCGACAAGGGTGCAGTCCATGCTAGCACAGATACGCAGTATTTT. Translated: CASSYSPDKGAVHASTDTQYF.

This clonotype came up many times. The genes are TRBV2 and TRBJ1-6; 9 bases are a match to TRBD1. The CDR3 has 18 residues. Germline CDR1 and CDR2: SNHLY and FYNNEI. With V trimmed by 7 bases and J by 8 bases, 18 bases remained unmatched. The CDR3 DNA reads TGTGCCAGCATCGCCGGGACAGGGACCTCTTTTTACGATTCACCCCTCCACTTT. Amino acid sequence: CASIAGTGTSFYDSPLHF. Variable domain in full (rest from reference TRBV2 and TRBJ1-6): EPEVTQTPSHQVTQMGQEVILRCVPISNHLYFYWYRQILGQKVEFLVSFYNNEISEKSEIFDDQFSVERPDGSNFTLKIRSTKLEDSAMYFCASIAGTGTSFYDSPLHFGNGTRLTVT.

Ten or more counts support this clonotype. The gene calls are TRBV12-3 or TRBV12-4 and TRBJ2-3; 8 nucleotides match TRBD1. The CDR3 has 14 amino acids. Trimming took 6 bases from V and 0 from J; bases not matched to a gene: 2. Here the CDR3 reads CASRWTGSTDTQYF. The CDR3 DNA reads TGTGCCAGCAGATGGACAGGGAGCACAGATACGCAGTATTTT.

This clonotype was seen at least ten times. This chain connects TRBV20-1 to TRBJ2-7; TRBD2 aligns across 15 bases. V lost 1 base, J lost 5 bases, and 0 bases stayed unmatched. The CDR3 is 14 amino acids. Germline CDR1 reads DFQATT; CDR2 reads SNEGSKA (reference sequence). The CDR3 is CSARGTSGGDEQYF. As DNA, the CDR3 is TGCAGTGCTAGAGGGACTAGCGGGGGGGACGAGCAGTACTTC.

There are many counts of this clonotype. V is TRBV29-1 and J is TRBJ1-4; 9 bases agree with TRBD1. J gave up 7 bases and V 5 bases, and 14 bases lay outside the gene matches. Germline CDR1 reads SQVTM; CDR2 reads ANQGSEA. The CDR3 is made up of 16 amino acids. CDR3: CSVFGQGLVGGEKLFF. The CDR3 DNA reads TGCAGCGTTTTCGGACAGGGGCTCGTAGGTGGTGAAAAACTGTTTTTT.

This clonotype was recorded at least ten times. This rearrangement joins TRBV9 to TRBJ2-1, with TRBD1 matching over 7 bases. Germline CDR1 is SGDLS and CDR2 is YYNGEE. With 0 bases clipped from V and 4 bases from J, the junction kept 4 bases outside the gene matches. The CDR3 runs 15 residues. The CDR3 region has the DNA TGTGCCAGCAGCGTAGCGGGACAGAGTTACAATGAGCAGTTCTTC. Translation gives CASSVAGQSYNEQFF. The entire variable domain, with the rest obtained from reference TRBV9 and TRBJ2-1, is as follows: DSGVTQTPKHLITATGQRVTLRCSPRSGDLSVYWYQQSLDQGLQFLIQYYNGEERAKGNILERFSAQQFPDLHSELNLSSLELGDSALYFCASSVAGQSYNEQFFGPGTRLTVL.

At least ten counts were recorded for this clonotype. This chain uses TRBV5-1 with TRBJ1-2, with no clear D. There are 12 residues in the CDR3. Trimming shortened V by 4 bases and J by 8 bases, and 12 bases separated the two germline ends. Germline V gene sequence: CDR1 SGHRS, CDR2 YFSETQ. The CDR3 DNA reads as TGCGCCAGCAGCGAACCGGGAGCAGGCTACACCTTC. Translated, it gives CASSEPGAGYTF.

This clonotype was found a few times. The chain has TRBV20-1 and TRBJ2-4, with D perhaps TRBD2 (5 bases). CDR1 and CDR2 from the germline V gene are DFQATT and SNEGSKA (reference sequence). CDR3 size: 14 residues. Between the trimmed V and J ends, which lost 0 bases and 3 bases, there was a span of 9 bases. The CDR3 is CSAREGLSKNIQYF. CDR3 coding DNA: TGCAGTGCTAGAGAAGGACTCAGCAAAAACATTCAGTACTTC.

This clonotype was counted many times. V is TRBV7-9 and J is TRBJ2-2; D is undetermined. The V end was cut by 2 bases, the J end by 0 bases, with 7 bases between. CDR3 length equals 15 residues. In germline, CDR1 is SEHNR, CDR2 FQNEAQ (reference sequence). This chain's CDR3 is CASSLTVANTGELFF. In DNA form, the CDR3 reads TGTGCCAGCAGCTTAACAGTCGCGAACACCGGGGAGCTGTTTTTT.

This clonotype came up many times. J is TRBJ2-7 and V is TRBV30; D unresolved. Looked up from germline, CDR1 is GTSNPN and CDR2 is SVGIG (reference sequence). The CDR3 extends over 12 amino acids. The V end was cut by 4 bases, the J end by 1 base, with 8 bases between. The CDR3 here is CAWNYGSYEQYF. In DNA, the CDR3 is TGTGCCTGGAACTATGGTTCCTACGAGCAGTACTTC.

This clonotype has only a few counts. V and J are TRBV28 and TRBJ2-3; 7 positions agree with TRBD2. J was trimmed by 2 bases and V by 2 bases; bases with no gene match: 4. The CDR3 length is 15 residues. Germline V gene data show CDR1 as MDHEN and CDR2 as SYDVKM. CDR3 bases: TGTGCCAGCAGTTTACCTAGCGGCATCACAGATACGCAGTATTTT. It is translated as CASSLPSGITDTQYF.

The CDR3 nucleotides are TGTGCCAGCAGTAGAAATTCCGGGACTAGCTCAAATGAGCAGTTCTTC. Its translation: CASSRNSGTSSNEQFF. This chain links TRBV3-1 with TRBJ2-1; 9 nucleotides line up with TRBD2. The CDR3 length is 16 residues. CDR1 LGHDT and CDR2 YNNKEL come from the germline V gene (reference sequence). Trimming cost V 6 bases and J 7 bases; bases outside gene matches: 13.

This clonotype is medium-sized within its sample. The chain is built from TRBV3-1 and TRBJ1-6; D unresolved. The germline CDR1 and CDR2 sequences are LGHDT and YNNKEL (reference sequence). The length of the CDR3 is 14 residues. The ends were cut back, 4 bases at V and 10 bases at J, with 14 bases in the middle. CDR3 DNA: TGTGCCAGCAGCCTACAAACGACCGGATCACCCCTCCACTTT. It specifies CASSLQTTGSPLHF.

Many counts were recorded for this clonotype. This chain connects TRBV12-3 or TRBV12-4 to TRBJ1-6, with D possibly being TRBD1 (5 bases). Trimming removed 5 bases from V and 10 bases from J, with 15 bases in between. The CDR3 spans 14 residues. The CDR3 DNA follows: TGTGCCAGCAGTCTCCGACGGGGACGCTCACCCCTCCACTTT. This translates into CASSLRRGRSPLHF.

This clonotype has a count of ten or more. The CDR3 loop is CASSPPGAGGRGDTQYF. The DNA for the CDR3 is TGTGCCAGCAGTCCCCCCGGAGCGGGGGGCCGGGGAGATACGCAGTATTTT. The chain couples TRBV6-6 to TRBJ2-3; 9 bases agree with TRBD2. Germline CDR1 MNHNY, CDR2 SVGAGI (reference sequence). CDR3 length: 17 residues. Unmatched junction bases numbered 14, after V lost 5 bases and J lost 5 bases.

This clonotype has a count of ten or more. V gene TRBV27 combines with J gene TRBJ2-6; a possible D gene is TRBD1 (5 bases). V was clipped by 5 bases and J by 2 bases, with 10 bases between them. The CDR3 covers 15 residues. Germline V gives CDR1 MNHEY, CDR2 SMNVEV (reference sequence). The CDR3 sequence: CASSAQGTGANVLTF. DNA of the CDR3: TGTGCCAGCAGTGCTCAGGGAACTGGGGCCAACGTCCTGACTTTC.

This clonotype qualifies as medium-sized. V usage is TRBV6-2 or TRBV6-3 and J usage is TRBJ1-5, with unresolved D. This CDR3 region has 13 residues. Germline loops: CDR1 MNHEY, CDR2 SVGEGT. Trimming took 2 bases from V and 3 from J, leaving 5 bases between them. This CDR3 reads CASSYADNQPQHF. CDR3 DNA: TGTGCCAGCAGTTACGCAGACAATCAGCCCCAGCATTTT.

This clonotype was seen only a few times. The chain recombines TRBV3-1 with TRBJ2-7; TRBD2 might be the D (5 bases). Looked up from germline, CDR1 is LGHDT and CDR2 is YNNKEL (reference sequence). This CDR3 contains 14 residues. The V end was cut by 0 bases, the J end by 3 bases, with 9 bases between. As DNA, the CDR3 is TGTGCCAGCAGCCAAGATGAGGGTAGCTACGAGCAGTACTTC. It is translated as CASSQDEGSYEQYF.

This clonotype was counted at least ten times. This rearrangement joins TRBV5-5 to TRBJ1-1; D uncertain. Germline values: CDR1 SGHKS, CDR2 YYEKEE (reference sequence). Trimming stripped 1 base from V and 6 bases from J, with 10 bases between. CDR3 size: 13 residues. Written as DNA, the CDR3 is TGTGCCAGCAGCTTGTTGTCGAGGGCTGAAGCTTTCTTT. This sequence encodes CASSLLSRAEAFF.

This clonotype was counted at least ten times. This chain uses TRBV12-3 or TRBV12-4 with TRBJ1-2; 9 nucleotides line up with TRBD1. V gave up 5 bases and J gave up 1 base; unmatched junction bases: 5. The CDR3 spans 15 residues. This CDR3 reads CASSPRTGDNYGYTF. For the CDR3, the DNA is TGTGCCAGCAGTCCACGGACAGGGGATAACTATGGCTACACCTTC.

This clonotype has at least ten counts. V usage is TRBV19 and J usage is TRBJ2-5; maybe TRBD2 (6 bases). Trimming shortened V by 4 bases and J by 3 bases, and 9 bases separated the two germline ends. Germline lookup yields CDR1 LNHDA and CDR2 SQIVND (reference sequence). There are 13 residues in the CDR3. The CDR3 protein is CASSTTREETQYF. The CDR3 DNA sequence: TGTGCCAGTAGTACGACTAGAGAAGAGACCCAGTACTTC.

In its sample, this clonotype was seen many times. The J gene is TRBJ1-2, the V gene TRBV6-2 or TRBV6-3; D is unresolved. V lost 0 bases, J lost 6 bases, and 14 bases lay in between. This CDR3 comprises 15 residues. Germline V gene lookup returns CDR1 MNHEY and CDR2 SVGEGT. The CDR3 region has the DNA TGTGCCAGCAGTTACTCGGCGGTCATCCGGGATGGCTACACCTTC. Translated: CASSYSAVIRDGYTF.

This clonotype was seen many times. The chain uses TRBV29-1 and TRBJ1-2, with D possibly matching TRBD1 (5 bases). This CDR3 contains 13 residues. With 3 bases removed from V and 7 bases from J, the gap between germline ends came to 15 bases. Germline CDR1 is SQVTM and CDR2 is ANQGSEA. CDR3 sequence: CSVDPTAAGGYTF. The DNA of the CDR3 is TGCAGCGTTGACCCGACAGCCGCCGGTGGCTACACCTTC.

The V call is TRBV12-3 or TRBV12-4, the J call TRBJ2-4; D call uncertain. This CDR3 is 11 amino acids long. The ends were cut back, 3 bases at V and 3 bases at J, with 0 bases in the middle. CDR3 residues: CASSFKNIQYF. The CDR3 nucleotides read TGTGCCAGCAGTTTCAAAAACATTCAGTACTTC.

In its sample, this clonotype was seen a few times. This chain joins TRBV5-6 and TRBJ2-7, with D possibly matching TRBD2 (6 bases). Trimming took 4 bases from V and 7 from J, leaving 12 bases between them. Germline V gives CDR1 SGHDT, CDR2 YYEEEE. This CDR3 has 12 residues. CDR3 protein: CASSTGLREQYF. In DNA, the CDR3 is TGTGCCAGCAGCACGGGACTTCGGGAGCAGTACTTC.

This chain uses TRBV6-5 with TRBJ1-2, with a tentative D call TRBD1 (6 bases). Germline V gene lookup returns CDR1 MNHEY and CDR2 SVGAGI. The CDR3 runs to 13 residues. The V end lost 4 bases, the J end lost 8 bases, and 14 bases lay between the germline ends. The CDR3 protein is CASSFRQAGGYTF. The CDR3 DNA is TGTGCCAGCAGTTTCCGACAGGCCGGAGGCTACACCTTC.

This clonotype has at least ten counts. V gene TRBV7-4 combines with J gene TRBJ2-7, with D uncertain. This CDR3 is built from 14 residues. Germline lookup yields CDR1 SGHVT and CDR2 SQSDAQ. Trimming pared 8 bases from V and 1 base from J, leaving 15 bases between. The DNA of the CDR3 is TGTGCCAGCTCCAATATAGGCCGGTCCTACGAGCAGTACTTC. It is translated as CASSNIGRSYEQYF.

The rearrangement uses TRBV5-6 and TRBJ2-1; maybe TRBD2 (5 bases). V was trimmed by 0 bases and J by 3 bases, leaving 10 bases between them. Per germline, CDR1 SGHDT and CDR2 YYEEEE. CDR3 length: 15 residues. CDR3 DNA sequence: TGTGCCAGCAGCTTGGGGGCTAGCCGCTACAATGAGCAGTTCTTC. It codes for CASSLGASRYNEQFF. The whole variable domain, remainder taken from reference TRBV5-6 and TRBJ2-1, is DAGVTQSPTHLIKTRGQQVTLRCSPKSGHDTVSWYQQALGQGPQFIFQYYEEEERQRGNFPDRFSGHQFPNYSSELNVNALLLGDSALYLCASSLGASRYNEQFFGPGTRLTVL.